Here is one T cell receptor beta chain with its context. The entry originates in a study of T cell changes during pregnancy in multiple sclerosis. The table came from immunoSEQ multiplex PCR; TCRdb's copy has only in-frame clones and leaves some out. The sample consists of around 30,000 clones, 90% to 95% of them appearing once. Germline V lookup: CDR1 SGHAT, CDR2 FQNNGV. V lost 1 base, J lost 3 bases, and 3 bases stayed unmatched. The CDR3 has 15 residues. This specimen consisted of CD8+ T cells from peripheral blood mononuclear cells, obtained before pregnancy. This sequence was found in a female donor with multiple sclerosis, enrolled in a pregnancy study. The chain combines TRBV11-2 with TRBJ2-7; TRBD1 aligns across 10 bases. The CDR3 is CASSLGDRGIYEQYF. The CDR3 bases are TGTGCCAGCAGCTTAGGGGACAGGGGAATCTACGAGCAGTACTTC. The full variable domain, rest sourced from reference TRBV11-2 and TRBJ2-7, is EAGVAQSPRYKIIEKRQSVAFWCNPISGHATLYWYQQILGQGPKLLIQFQNNGVVDDSQLPKDRFSAERLKGVDSTLKIQPAKLEDSAVYLCASSLGDRGIYEQYFGPGTRLTVT.